Below are 31 T cell receptor beta chains sequenced from a single sample in a study of T cell clonality in common variable immunodeficiency. The table came from immunoSEQ multiplex PCR; TCRdb's copy has only in-frame clones and leaves some out. Listed for the sample are about 60,000 clones, none seen a single time. Sequenced material: peripheral blood mononuclear cells. The receptor set was obtained from a person aged 18 to 75 in good health.

At least ten counts were recorded for this clone. The read comes to an end 3 residues before the CDR3 does, leaving the germline J gene to fill in the end. The V gene is TRBV7-2, the J gene TRBJ1-2; D perhaps matches TRBD1 (5 bases). Per germline, CDR1 SGHTA and CDR2 FQGNSA. The CDR3 is made up of 15 amino acids. V shed 5 bases and J shed 4 bases, with 17 bases lying between them. The part of the CDR3 DNA that was read is TGTGCCAGCAGCACCGACTCGACAGCGCTCTATGGC. Amino acid sequence: CASSTDSTALYG. In full, the CDR3 reads CASSTDSTALYGYTF.

There are many counts of this clone. The read ends 3 residues shy of where the CDR3 ends; the end is completed using the germline J gene. The chain recombines TRBV18 with TRBJ1-6; no clear D gene. Germline CDR1 KGHSH, CDR2 LQKENI. The CDR3 covers 14 residues. Trimming cost V 2 bases and J 7 bases, with 9 bases left between them. The sequenced part of the CDR3 DNA is TGTGCCAGCTCACCAGTAGAAATCAATTCACCC. Its translation is CASSPVEINSP. The whole CDR3 is CASSPVEINSPLHF.

This clone was detected many times. Sequencing ends 3 residues short of the CDR3 end; the germline J gene provides the rest. The chain is built from TRBV5-1 and TRBJ2-7; TRBD1 aligns across 11 bases. Germline V gene lookup returns CDR1 SGHRS and CDR2 YFSETQ. This CDR3 has 14 residues. J lost 2 bases, V lost 4 bases, and 2 bases had no gene match. CDR3 DNA (partial): TGCGCCAGCAGCCAGGGACAGGGGGCCTACGAG. It specifies CASSQGQGAYE. The entire CDR3 sequence reads CASSQGQGAYEQYF.

This clone was detected ten times or more. CDR3: CASRFSGRAAANTEAFF. The DNA read from the CDR3 is TGCGCCAGCCGATTTTCAGGGCGCGCGGCAGCGAACACTGAA. The chain employs TRBV23-1 and TRBJ1-1, with TRBD1 as a possible D gene (5 bases). The CDR3 is cut off 3 residues early in the read; its end comes from the germline J gene. TRBV23-1 is flagged as an ORF with uncertain function. The V and J ends lost 8 bases and 1 base respectively, with 23 bases between them. The CDR3 length is 17 residues.

This clone occurred many times. The read ends 3 residues early relative to the CDR3; the germline J gene fills the gap. The rearrangement links TRBV7-9 to TRBJ2-7; TRBD2 is a possible D gene (6 bases). CDR1 is SEHNR, CDR2 FQNEAQ, per germline (reference sequence). The germline V and J ends were trimmed by 5 bases and 3 bases, with 17 bases remaining between them. The CDR3 covers 15 residues. The DNA read from the CDR3 is TGTGCCAGCAGCCACGGGTCGGGGGAGTACTACGAG. This codes for CASSHGSGEYYE. The full CDR3 sequence reads CASSHGSGEYYEQYF.

This clone occurred many times. The read comes to an end 3 residues before the CDR3 does, leaving the germline J gene to fill in the end. The chain recombines TRBV5-6 with TRBJ2-7, with TRBD2 matching over 9 bases. The V segment lost 4 bases and the J segment 6 bases; nucleotides outside the gene matches: 8. Germline V gene lookup returns CDR1 SGHDT and CDR2 YYEEEE. The CDR3 loop spans 14 amino acids. CDR3 bases read: TGTGCCAGCAGCATTAGCGGGAGCCGGGGCGAG. This sequence encodes CASSISGSRGE. The whole CDR3 reads CASSISGSRGEQYF.

This clone was found many times. The CDR3 end is not reached by the read, which stops 3 residues before it; the germline J gene fills it in. The chain carries TRBV7-2 and TRBJ2-5, with D possibly being TRBD2 (6 bases). In germline, CDR1 is SGHTA, CDR2 FQGNSA. This CDR3 is 14 amino acids long. Deletions cut 5 bases from V and 1 base from J, with 11 bases between. CDR3 DNA (partial): TGTGCCAGCAGCCAACAGGAGGGCCAAGAGACC. Translated, it gives CASSQQEGQET. The whole CDR3 region reads CASSQQEGQETQYF.

This clone appeared many times. The read stops 3 residues short of the end of the CDR3; the missing end is completed from the germline J gene. The J gene is TRBJ1-1, the V gene TRBV19; 9 bases align to TRBD1. The germline CDR1 and CDR2 sequences are LNHDA and SQIVND (reference sequence). J gave up 4 bases and V 8 bases, and 11 bases lay outside the gene matches. The CDR3 length is 15 residues. This CDR3 is CASHRGPTGGTEAFF. The sequenced part of the CDR3 DNA is TGTGCCAGTCACAGGGGGCCCACCGGGGGCACTGAA.

In its sample, this clone was seen many times. The read terminates 3 residues before the CDR3 end, so the remaining end is supplied by the germline J gene. The chain combines TRBV5-1 with TRBJ2-1; TRBD2 might be the D (5 bases). The ends were cut back, 0 bases at V and 2 bases at J, with 12 bases in the middle. Germline CDR1 SGHRS, CDR2 YFSETQ. The length of the CDR3 is 16 residues. The sequenced part of the CDR3 DNA is TGCGCCAGCAGCTTGGGGGCTAGCTCTGCCTACAATGAG. Translation gives CASSLGASSAYNE. The full CDR3 sequence reads CASSLGASSAYNEQFF.

This clone has ten or more counts. The read is 3 residues too short to cover the CDR3 end, so that end is filled in from the germline J gene. This chain connects TRBV5-1 to TRBJ1-4; TRBD1 matches at 11 bases. Germline V gene lookup returns CDR1 SGHRS and CDR2 YFSETQ. The length of the CDR3 is 15 residues. J was trimmed by 5 bases and V by 4 bases; bases with no gene match: 4. The sequenced part of the CDR3 DNA is TGCGCCAGCAGCCCGGACAGGGGGCGCAATGAAAAA. It specifies CASSPDRGRNEK. The complete CDR3 sequence is CASSPDRGRNEKLFF. The whole variable domain, remainder taken from reference TRBV5-1 and TRBJ1-4, is KAGVTQTPRYLIKTRGQQVTLSCSPISGHRSVSWYQQTPGQGLQFLFEYFSETQRNKGNFPGRFSGRQFSNSRSEMNVSTLELGDSALYLCASSPDRGRNEKLFFGSGTQLSVL.

There are many counts of this clone. The sequenced fragment ends 3 residues before the CDR3 boundary, so the rest is inferred from the germline J gene. The chain employs TRBV18 and TRBJ1-1; D gene unclear. Trimming took off 1 base at V and 0 bases at J, with 12 bases between the two ends. The germline V gene has CDR1 KGHSH and CDR2 LQKENI. This CDR3 is built from 16 residues. CDR3 DNA (partial): TGTGCCAGCTCACCACGCGCACAGTTCATGAACACTGAA. Encoded protein: CASSPRAQFMNTE. The whole CDR3 sequence reads CASSPRAQFMNTEAFF.

This clone has at least ten counts. The read comes to an end 3 residues before the CDR3 does, leaving the germline J gene to fill in the end. The chain couples TRBV19 to TRBJ2-7; TRBD2 aligns across 9 bases. The ends lost 6 bases at V and 3 bases at J; junction bases unmatched: 9. This CDR3 is 15 amino acids long. Per germline, CDR1 LNHDA and CDR2 SQIVND (reference sequence). CDR3 DNA (partial): TGTGCCAGTAGCCAAACCGGGACTAGCAGCTACGAG. It yields the protein CASSQTGTSSYE. In full, the CDR3 reads CASSQTGTSSYEQYF.

As to this clone: The read terminates 3 residues before the CDR3 end, so the remaining end is supplied by the germline J gene. V gene TRBV7-2 combines with J gene TRBJ1-2, with 9 bases lining up with TRBD1. The CDR3 runs to 15 residues. The germline V gene encodes CDR1 SGHTA and CDR2 FQGNSA. The CDR3 DNA, read in part, is TGTGCCAGCAGCCTAACAGGGGGCTCAGGCTACGAC. Translating gives CASSLTGGSGYD. The entire CDR3 is CASSLTGGSGYDYTF.

This clone was recorded at least ten times. The CDR3 is cut off 3 residues early in the read; its end comes from the germline J gene. V and J are TRBV18 and TRBJ2-5; 9 nucleotides line up with TRBD2. The V segment lost 3 bases and the J segment 1 base; nucleotides outside the gene matches: 12. The germline V gene encodes CDR1 KGHSH and CDR2 LQKENI. The CDR3 is 18 amino acids. The CDR3 loop reads CASSPSSGMTGSQETQYF. The CDR3 DNA, read in part, is TGTGCCAGCTCACCGTCTAGCGGGATGACTGGGTCCCAAGAGACC.

This clone was observed at least ten times. The DNA read from the CDR3 is TGTGCCAGCAGCTTGGGGGCTAGCGGGAGAAGGAACAATGAG. This translates into CASSLGASGRRNNE. The full CDR3 protein reads CASSLGASGRRNNEQFF. The J gene is TRBJ2-1, the V gene TRBV7-8, with 10 positions matching TRBD2. Coverage ceases 3 residues before the CDR3 finishes, and the germline J gene fills in the end. V lost 3 bases, J lost 5 bases, and 10 bases stayed unmatched. CDR1 SGHVS and CDR2 FQNEAQ come from the germline V gene. The CDR3 has 17 residues. The complete variable domain, with remaining parts taken from reference TRBV7-8 and TRBJ2-1, reads GAGVSQSPRYKVAKRGQDVALRCDPISGHVSLFWYQQALGQGPEFLTYFQNEAQLDKSGLPSDRFFAERPEGSVSTLKIQRTQQEDSAVYLCASSLGASGRRNNEQFFGPGTRLTVL.

This clone has a count of ten or more. The read comes to an end 3 residues before the CDR3 does, leaving the germline J gene to fill in the end. The chain employs TRBV27 and TRBJ1-2, with TRBD1 matching over 10 bases. Germline V CDR1 and CDR2: MNHEY, SMNVEV (reference sequence). Unmatched junction bases numbered 14, after V lost 6 bases and J lost 4 bases. This CDR3 has 17 residues. The CDR3 bases that were read are TGTGCCAGCAGCCAAACGGGGACAGGGGTACAGAGCTATGGC. It codes for CASSQTGTGVQSYG. The whole CDR3 sequence reads CASSQTGTGVQSYGYTF.

This clone was recorded at least ten times. The sequenced fragment ends 3 residues before the CDR3 boundary, so the rest is inferred from the germline J gene. The chain joins TRBV12-3 or TRBV12-4 to TRBJ2-1; no reliable D call. The CDR3 length is 15 residues. Trimming removed 2 bases at V and 7 bases at J, with 15 bases between. The CDR3 sequence: CASSLRLVSRNEQFF. The sequenced part of the CDR3 DNA is TGTGCCAGCAGTTTACGGCTAGTTTCGCGGAATGAG.

This clone has a count of ten or more. The CDR3 end lies 3 residues beyond the end of the read and is filled in from the germline J gene. The rearrangement links TRBV28 to TRBJ2-5, with 12 bases lining up with TRBD2. This CDR3 comprises 15 residues. Per the germline V gene, CDR1 is MDHEN and CDR2 is SYDVKM. Germline trimming cut 6 bases from V and 4 bases from J; bases unmatched to any gene: 6. CDR3 bases read: TGTGCCAGCAGAAAATCTAGCGGGAGGGCAGAGACC. Amino acids: CASRKSSGRAET. The entire CDR3 is CASRKSSGRAETQYF.

Many counts were recorded for this clone. The read ends 3 residues early relative to the CDR3; the germline J gene fills the gap. This chain uses TRBV14 with TRBJ2-5, with 8 bases lining up with TRBD2. The CDR3 consists of 15 residues. Trimming removed 1 base from V and 5 bases from J; junction bases left unmatched: 6. Germline CDR1 and CDR2: SGHDN and FVKESK. CDR3 bases read: TGTGCCAGCAGCCAAGTTCTAGCGGGTTCTGAGACC. Its translation is CASSQVLAGSET. From start to end, the CDR3 is CASSQVLAGSETQYF.

This clone has at least ten counts. The read falls 3 residues short of the CDR3 end, and the missing part is taken from the germline J gene. The V call is TRBV7-2, the J call TRBJ2-7, with TRBD2 as a possible D gene (6 bases). CDR3 length equals 14 residues. Germline assignment: CDR1 SGHTA and CDR2 FQGNSA. The V end was cut by 6 bases, the J end by 4 bases, with 16 bases between. CDR3 protein: CASRDYLSGYEQYF. The sequenced part of the CDR3 DNA is TGTGCCAGCAGGGACTACCTAAGTGGATACGAG.

This clone has at least ten counts. The read ends 3 residues early relative to the CDR3; the germline J gene fills the gap. This chain links TRBV29-1 with TRBJ1-1; possible D gene TRBD1, 5 bases. Germline V gene sequence: CDR1 SQVTM, CDR2 ANQGSEA. V gave up 1 base and J gave up 0 bases, with 9 bases separating them. The CDR3 is 14 residues long. CDR3 DNA, as far as it was read: TGCAGCGTTGAAGTGCAGGGCATGAACACTGAA. Residues: CSVEVQGMNTE. The CDR3 in its entirety is CSVEVQGMNTEAFF.

This clone was detected many times. Sequencing ends 3 residues short of the CDR3 end; the germline J gene provides the rest. The chain combines TRBV9 with TRBJ2-5; TRBD1 is a possible D gene (6 bases). Trimming removed 0 bases from V and 3 bases from J, with 9 bases in between. The CDR3 totals 14 residues. The germline V gene has CDR1 SGDLS and CDR2 YYNGEE. This CDR3 reads CASSVGAGEETQYF. CDR3 DNA (partial): TGTGCCAGCAGCGTAGGGGCAGGGGAAGAGACC. The full variable domain, with the rest looked up from reference TRBV9 and TRBJ2-5, is DSGVTQTPKHLITATGQRVTLRCSPRSGDLSVYWYQQSLDQGLQFLIQYYNGEERAKGNILERFSAQQFPDLHSELNLSSLELGDSALYFCASSVGAGEETQYFGPGTRLLVL.

This clone has ten or more counts. The observed sequence ends 3 residues before the CDR3 terminus, with the missing tail filled in from the germline J gene. The V call is TRBV5-5, the J call TRBJ1-2, with 8 bases aligning to TRBD1. CDR1 and CDR2 from the germline V gene are SGHKS and YYEKEE (reference sequence). With V trimmed by 4 bases and J by 3 bases, 8 bases remained unmatched. The CDR3 length is 15 residues. CDR3 region: CASSPDRVSHYGYTF. CDR3 bases read: TGTGCCAGCAGCCCGGACAGGGTGTCTCACTATGGC.

This clone was counted many times. From the germline J gene comes the end of the CDR3, since the read stops 3 residues before it. This chain links TRBV7-9 with TRBJ1-2, with D tentatively TRBD1 (6 bases). Germline V gene sequence: CDR1 SEHNR, CDR2 FQNEAQ (reference sequence). This CDR3 region has 12 residues. Trimming pared 2 bases from V and 7 bases from J, leaving 8 bases between. CDR3 sequence: CASSLWGLGYTF. The covered CDR3 bases are TGTGCCAGCAGCTTATGGGGGCTTGGC.

This clone appeared many times. The DNA ends 3 residues before the CDR3 does, and the rest of the CDR3 is filled in from the germline J gene. The chain recombines TRBV30 with TRBJ2-5, with D perhaps TRBD1 (7 bases). This CDR3 comprises 13 residues. Trimming left V 0 bases short and J 5 bases short, with 10 bases between. Germline lookup yields CDR1 GTSNPN and CDR2 SVGIG (reference sequence). The sequenced part of the CDR3 DNA is TGTGCCTGGAGTGTCCCAGGGGGGGAGACC. Translation: CAWSVPGGET. The entire CDR3 reads CAWSVPGGETQYF.

This clone has at least ten counts. The read finishes 3 residues shy of the CDR3 end, and the germline J gene is used to complete it. V gene TRBV18 combines with J gene TRBJ1-5; a weak D match, TRBD1 (5 bases). V was clipped by 0 bases and J by 0 bases, with 15 bases between them. The CDR3 runs to 18 residues. The V gene's germline CDR1 is KGHSH and CDR2 LQKENI. This chain's CDR3 is CASSPPQQGGYSNQPQHF. The part of the CDR3 DNA that was read is TGTGCCAGCTCACCACCGCAGCAGGGCGGCTATAGCAATCAGCCC. The full variable domain, rest sourced from reference TRBV18 and TRBJ1-5, is NAGVMQNPRHLVRRRGQEARLRCSPMKGHSHVYWYRQLPEEGLKFMVYLQKENIIDESGMPKERFSAEFPKEGPSILRIQQVVRGDSAAYFCASSPPQQGGYSNQPQHFGDGTRLSIL.

This clone was detected many times. The read gets to within 3 residues of the CDR3 end, and the germline J gene fills in the rest. The rearrangement uses TRBV18 and TRBJ1-5, with D possibly being TRBD1 (5 bases). This CDR3 has 14 residues. The germline gives CDR1 KGHSH, CDR2 LQKENI. The part of the CDR3 DNA that was read is TGTGCCAGCTCACCACGCGGGGGGGAGACTCCC. It encodes CASSPRGGETP. The entire CDR3 protein reads CASSPRGGETPQHF.

In its sample, this clone was seen many times. Read sequence stops 3 residues before the CDR3 end, and the germline J gene provides the missing end. The chain combines TRBV12-3 or TRBV12-4 with TRBJ2-1; TRBD2 matches 11 bases. Trimming at V came to 6 bases and at J to 7 bases, leaving 5 bases not matched to a gene. This CDR3 spans 14 amino acids. CDR3 loop: CASSARLAGNEQFF. CDR3 DNA, as far as it was read: TGTGCCAGCAGCGCTCGACTAGCGGGGAATGAG.

This clone was detected ten times or more. Read coverage stops 3 residues before the CDR3 terminus; the germline J gene supplies the remainder. V and J are TRBV19 and TRBJ2-2; D not certain. The V end was cut by 4 bases, the J end by 0 bases, with 12 bases between. Per germline, CDR1 LNHDA and CDR2 SQIVND (reference sequence). The CDR3 consists of 16 residues. CDR3 sequence reads: CASSSTDTANTGELFF. The CDR3 DNA, read in part, is TGTGCCAGTAGTAGCACCGACACCGCGAACACCGGGGAG.

This clone was found many times. Partial CDR3 DNA: TGTGCCAGCAATACTGCGACAGCATCTAACTATGGC. This translates into CASNTATASNYG. The whole CDR3 reads CASNTATASNYGYTF. The J gene is TRBJ1-2, the V gene TRBV6-2 or TRBV6-3; possibly TRBD1 for D (5 bases). The CDR3 end falls 3 residues outside the read, so it is completed with the germline J gene. Trimming removed 7 bases from V and 0 bases from J, with 15 bases in between. Germline lookup yields CDR1 MNHEY and CDR2 SVGEGT. The CDR3 loop spans 15 amino acids.

This clone was recorded at least ten times. Sequencing ends 3 residues short of the CDR3 end; the germline J gene provides the rest. The chain links TRBV20-1 to TRBJ2-1, with 7 bases lining up with TRBD2. V shed 6 bases, J shed 4 bases, and the junction held 6 bases outside the gene matches. Per germline, CDR1 DFQATT and CDR2 SNEGSKA (reference sequence). The CDR3 sequence is 13 residues long. The CDR3 protein is CSANSGLYNEQFF. Incomplete CDR3 DNA: TGCAGTGCAAATAGCGGGCTATACAATGAG.